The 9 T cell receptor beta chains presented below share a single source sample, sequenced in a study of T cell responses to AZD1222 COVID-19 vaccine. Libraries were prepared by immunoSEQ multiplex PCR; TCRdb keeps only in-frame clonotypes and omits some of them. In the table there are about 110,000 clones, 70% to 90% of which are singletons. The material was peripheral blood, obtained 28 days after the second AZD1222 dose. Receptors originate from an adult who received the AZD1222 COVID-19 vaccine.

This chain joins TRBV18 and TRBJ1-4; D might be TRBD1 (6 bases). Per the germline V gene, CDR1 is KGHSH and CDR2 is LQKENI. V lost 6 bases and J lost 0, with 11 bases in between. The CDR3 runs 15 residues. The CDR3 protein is CASSWTDATNEKLFF. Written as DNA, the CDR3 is TGTGCCAGCTCGTGGACAGATGCAACTAATGAAAAACTGTTTTTT.

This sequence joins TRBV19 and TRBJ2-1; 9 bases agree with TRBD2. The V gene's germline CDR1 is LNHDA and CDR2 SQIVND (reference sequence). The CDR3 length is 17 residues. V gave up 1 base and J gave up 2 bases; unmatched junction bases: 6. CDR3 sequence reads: CASSIGAGGPPYNEQFF. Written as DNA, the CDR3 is TGTGCCAGTAGTATAGGGGCGGGAGGGCCCCCCTACAATGAGCAGTTCTTC.

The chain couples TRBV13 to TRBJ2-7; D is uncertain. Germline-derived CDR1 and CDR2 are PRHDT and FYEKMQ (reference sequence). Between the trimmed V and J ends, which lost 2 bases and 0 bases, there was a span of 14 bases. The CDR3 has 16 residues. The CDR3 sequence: CASSLLQSGVSYEQYF. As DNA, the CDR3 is TGTGCCAGCAGCTTACTGCAATCGGGCGTCTCCTACGAGCAGTACTTC.

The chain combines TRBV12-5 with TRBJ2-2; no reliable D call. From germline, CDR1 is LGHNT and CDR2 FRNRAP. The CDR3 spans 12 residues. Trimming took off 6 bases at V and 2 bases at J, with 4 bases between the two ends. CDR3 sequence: CASGPNTGELFF. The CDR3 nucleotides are TGTGCTAGTGGCCCTAACACCGGGGAGCTGTTTTTT. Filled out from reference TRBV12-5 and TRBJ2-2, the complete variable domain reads DARVTQTPRHKVTEMGQEVTMRCQPILGHNTVFWYRQTMMQGLELLAYFRNRAPLDDSGMPKDRFSAEMPDATLATLKIQPSEPRDSAVYFCASGPNTGELFFGEGSRLTVL.

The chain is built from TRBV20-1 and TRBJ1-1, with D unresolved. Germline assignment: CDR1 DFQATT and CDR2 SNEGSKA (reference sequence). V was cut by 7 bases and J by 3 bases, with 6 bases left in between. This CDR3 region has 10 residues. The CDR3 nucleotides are TGCAGTGGGAGACACACTGAAGCTTTCTTT. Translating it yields CSGRHTEAFF.

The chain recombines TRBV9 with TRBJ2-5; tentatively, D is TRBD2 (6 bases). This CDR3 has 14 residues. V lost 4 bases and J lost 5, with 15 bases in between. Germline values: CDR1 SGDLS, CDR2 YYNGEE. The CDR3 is CASSRRGRTETQYF. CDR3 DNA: TGTGCCAGCAGCCGGAGGGGCAGGACGGAGACCCAGTACTTC.

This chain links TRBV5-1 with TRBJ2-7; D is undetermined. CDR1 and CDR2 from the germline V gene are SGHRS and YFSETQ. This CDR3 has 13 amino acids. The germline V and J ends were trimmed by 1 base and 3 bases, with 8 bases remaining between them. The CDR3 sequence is CASSLSVNYEQYF. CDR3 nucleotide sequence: TGCGCCAGCAGCTTGTCTGTTAACTACGAGCAGTACTTC. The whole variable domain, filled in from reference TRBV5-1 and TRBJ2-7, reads KAGVTQTPRYLIKTRGQQVTLSCSPISGHRSVSWYQQTPGQGLQFLFEYFSETQRNKGNFPGRFSGRQFSNSRSEMNVSTLELGDSALYLCASSLSVNYEQYFGPGTRLTVT.

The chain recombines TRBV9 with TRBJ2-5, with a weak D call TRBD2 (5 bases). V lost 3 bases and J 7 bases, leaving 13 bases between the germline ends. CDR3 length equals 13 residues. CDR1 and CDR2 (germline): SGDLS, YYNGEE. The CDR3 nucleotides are TGTGCCAGCAGCGCTGACCCGGCGGGGACCCAGTACTTC. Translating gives CASSADPAGTQYF.

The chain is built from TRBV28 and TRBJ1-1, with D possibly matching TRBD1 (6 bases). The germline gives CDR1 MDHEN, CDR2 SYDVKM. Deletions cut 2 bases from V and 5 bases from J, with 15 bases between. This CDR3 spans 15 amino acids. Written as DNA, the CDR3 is TGTGCCAGCAGTTTACTCCAGGGGTTGGGGACTGAAGCTTTCTTT. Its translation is CASSLLQGLGTEAFF.